This TCR beta chain emerged from a study of blood T cell repertoires in COVID-19. As for the study in general: The origin of the acute and convalescent COVID-19 samples was the United States, Italy and Spain.

The CDR3 contains 17 residues. The ends lost 2 bases at V and 6 bases at J; junction bases unmatched: 15. Germline V lookup: CDR1 MNHEY, CDR2 SVGEGT. In the authors' workflow: Amplification of reference gene primers was used by the study to estimate nucleated cell counts. Clones were read by immunoSEQ multiplex PCR, and TCRdb kept only the in-frame ones, dropping some. V and J calls and clone size come straight from that table; D and trimming were deduced from the DNA. Among under 200,000 clones listed, 84% were seen once. The sample consisted of peripheral blood. This clonotype was sampled from an elderly woman with COVID-19, enrolled during active disease. The chain has TRBV6-2 or TRBV6-3 and TRBJ2-7, with 8 bases lining up with TRBD2. The CDR3 spells CASSYPPGTSGGGEQYF. CDR3 coding DNA: TGTGCCAGCAGTTACCCGCCGGGGACTAGTGGGGGCGGCGAGCAGTACTTC.